These T cell receptor beta chains were read from a single sample in a study of metastatic and nonmetastatic thyroid tumors. TCRdb re-called the PCR reads via MiXCR. The table lists tens of thousands of clones, 16% of them singletons. The sequencing sample was made of blood. These receptors originate from a female donor with papillary thyroid cancer or a benign thyroid nodule (not recorded which). Some clones in this sample may be carry-over from other donors' samples. The CDR3 runs from the conserved cysteine through the conserved F or W. A D gene is named only where the DNA matches it firmly. The size of a clone is reported for some rows only, either as once, few or many, or as a class for expanded clones.

J	D	size	V	DNA	CDR3
TRBJ1-5	-	-	TRBV28	TGTGCCAGCAGTTTAGGCCCAGGGAATGGTCAGCCCCAGCATTTT	CASSLGPGNGQPQHF
TRBJ2-3	-	many	TRBV24-1	TGTGCCACCAGTGTCCCGGGCCCCCGAGGGACAGATACGCAGTATTTT	CATSVPGPRGTDTQYF
TRBJ1-1	-	many	TRBV13	TGTGCCAGCAGTTTCTCCGAAACAGGTATGAACACTGAAGCTTTCTTT	CASSFSETGMNTEAFF
TRBJ1-5	-	few	TRBV19	TGTGCCAGTTCAGGGCAGAACGGCAATCACCTCCAGCATTTT	CASSGQNGNHLQHF
TRBJ1-5	-	-	TRBV11-2	TGTGCCAGCAGCTCCCTCCGGGACTCCGCACACAATCAGCCCCAGCATTTT	CASSSLRDSAHNQPQHF
TRBJ2-3	TRBD2	many	TRBV9	TGTGCCAGCAGCGTAGGTAGCGGGGAGAGCACAGATACGCAGTATTTT	CASSVGSGESTDTQYF
TRBJ2-7	-	many	TRBV28	TGTGCCAGCAATAATCGTCTGGCTAGCGACTACGAGCAGTACTTC	CASNNRLASDYEQYF
TRBJ2-2	TRBD2	many	TRBV3-1	TGTGCCAGCAGCCAAGACGGTCTAGCGGAGAACACCGGGGAGCTGTTTTTT	CASSQDGLAENTGELFF
TRBJ2-5	-	few	TRBV6-5	TGTGCCAGCAGTTACTCGACGGGAACCGAAACGAGGACCCAGTACTTC	CASSYSTGTETRTQYF
TRBJ2-7	-	many	TRBV29-1	TGCAGCGTTAAGCCTGGACAGAACTACGAGCAGTACTTC	CSVKPGQNYEQYF
TRBJ2-1	TRBD2	-	TRBV20-1	TGCAGTGAAGGACCCTCGGCGGGAGGGGGCAATGAGCAGGACTTC	CSEGPSAGGGNEQDF
TRBJ1-1	-	many	TRBV2	TGTGCCAGCAGAAGAGGAGGGCAGGGCGTTCCTGAAGCTTTCTTT	CASRRGGQGVPEAFF
TRBJ2-5	-	-	TRBV4-2	TGTGCCAGCAGCCAAGAGGGCTATAGACAAGAGACCCAGTACTTC	CASSQEGYRQETQYF
TRBJ2-3	-	few	TRBV28	TGTGCCAGCAGTTTTTCTTCGGCTCGGGAAGATACGCAGTATTTT	CASSFSSAREDTQYF
TRBJ2-2	TRBD2	-	TRBV20-1	TGCAGTGCTACGGGACTAGCGGGGACCGGGGAGCTGTTTTTT	CSATGLAGTGELFF
TRBJ2-7	TRBD1	many	TRBV20-1	TGCAGTGCTAGAGATGTCAGGGGGATCCCCTACGAGCAGTACTTC	CSARDVRGIPYEQYF
TRBJ2-3	-	many	TRBV5-1	TGCGCCAGCAGCTTGGCGGTCCAGGGGGATACGCAGTATTTT	CASSLAVQGDTQYF
TRBJ1-1	-	-	TRBV5-1	TGCGCCAGCAGCACAGGGTTGGATCCTTTCTTT	CASSTGLDPFF
TRBJ2-3	-	few	TRBV7-2	TGTGCCAGCAGCGGGGAGTACGATACGCAGTATTTT	CASSGEYDTQYF
TRBJ2-6	-	-	TRBV5-6	TGTGCCAGCAGCTTGGTACAGACTGGGGCCAACGTCCTGACTTTC	CASSLVQTGANVLTF
TRBJ2-1	-	many	TRBV6-1	TGTGCCAGCAGGCCCCTCGGGGGCAGGGACAATGAGCAGTTCTTC	CASRPLGGRDNEQFF
TRBJ2-2	-	-	TRBV9	TGTGCCAGCAGCCCCACCGGGGACTTGAACACCGGGGAGCTGTTTTTT	CASSPTGDLNTGELFF
TRBJ1-4	TRBD1	many	TRBV20-1	TGCAGTGCTGTCCCGGGACAGTCTAATGAAAAACTGTTTTTT	CSAVPGQSNEKLFF
TRBJ2-7	-	-	TRBV5-1	TGCGCCAGCAGCTTCGCGGACCATCTGTTCTACGAGCAGTACTTC	CASSFADHLFYEQYF
TRBJ1-1	TRBD1	many	TRBV20-1	TGCAGTGCTAGAGTCCCGGACAGGAAAGAGACTGAAGCTTTCTTT	CSARVPDRKETEAFF
TRBJ2-7	-	-	TRBV30	TGTGCCTGGTCCATTCTGGAGGGTTCCGAGCAGTACTTC	CAWSILEGSEQYF
TRBJ2-3	-	many	TRBV7-2	TGTGCCAGCAGCTCAGGACAGTTCACAGATACGCAGTATTTT	CASSSGQFTDTQYF
TRBJ2-4	-	-	TRBV27	TGTGCCAGCACACCACATGGAAGGGACATTCAGTACTTC	CASTPHGRDIQYF
TRBJ2-1	TRBD2	-	TRBV6-2/TRBV6-3	TGTGCCAGCAGGGGACTAGCGGGCCTAAAACCGAGCTCCTACAATGAGCAGTTCTTC	CASRGLAGLKPSSYNEQFF
TRBJ1-1	-	many	TRBV6-1	TGTGCCAGCAGTGAAGTGGGGGACACTGAAGCTTTCTTT	CASSEVGDTEAFF
TRBJ1-2	-	many	TRBV20-1	TGCAGTGCTAGTGACCACCGGGAGTATGGCTACACCTTC	CSASDHREYGYTF
TRBJ1-1	-	-	TRBV12-3/TRBV12-4	TGTGCCAGCAGGGGTATCGGGCTGCACACTGAAGCTTTCTTT	CASRGIGLHTEAFF
TRBJ2-7	-	many	TRBV2	TGTGCCAGCCAACCCGGAGCGGGTTACGAGCAGTACTTC	CASQPGAGYEQYF
TRBJ1-5	-	many	TRBV28	TGTGCCAGCAGTTTACCCCAGGGCGTTTATCAGCCCCAGCATTTT	CASSLPQGVYQPQHF
TRBJ1-2	-	many	TRBV11-2	TGTGCCAGCAGCCAACGGACCTATGGCTACACCTTC	CASSQRTYGYTF
TRBJ2-3	-	-	TRBV5-4	TGTGCCAGCAGCTCTGGCGTGGTTCCTTCCGATACGCAGTATTTT	CASSSGVVPSDTQYF
TRBJ1-3	-	many	TRBV12-3/TRBV12-4	TGTGCCAGCAGTTCAGGAAACACCATATATTTT	CASSSGNTIYF
TRBJ2-6	-	few	TRBV27	TGTGCCAGCAGTTTCTTTGGGTCTGGGGCCAACGTCCTGACTTTC	CASSFFGSGANVLTF
TRBJ1-6	-	many	TRBV7-9	TGTGCCAGCAGCCAATATGGCACATATAATTCACCCCTCCACTTT	CASSQYGTYNSPLHF